These 21 T cell receptor beta chains share one sample of origin, sequenced in a study of blood T cell repertoires in COVID-19. Profiling relied on immunoSEQ multiplex PCR, and the TCRdb table lists in-frame clones only, not all of them. This table has about 80,000 clones, around 88% appearing once. The sequenced material came from peripheral blood. All receptors come from an elderly woman with active or convalescent COVID-19.

The chain has TRBV5-4 and TRBJ2-1; D is unclear. Deletions cut 3 bases from V and 5 bases from J, with 3 bases between. This CDR3 is built from 11 residues. Germline values: CDR1 SGHNT, CDR2 YYREEE (reference sequence). The CDR3 sequence: CASSSDNEQFF. The CDR3 DNA follows: TGTGCCAGCAGCTCAGACAATGAGCAGTTCTTC.

The chain couples TRBV7-2 to TRBJ2-7; the match to TRBD2 covers 11 bases. The CDR3 has 19 amino acids. The V gene's germline CDR1 is SGHTA and CDR2 FQGNSA. The V gene end was trimmed by 0 bases and the J gene end by 0 bases; junction bases not matched to a gene: 10. The CDR3, as DNA: TGTGCCAGCAGCTTAGCGCTACTAGCGGGGGCTACACGCTCCTACGAGCAGTACTTC. Its protein is CASSLALLAGATRSYEQYF.

The chain has TRBV21-1 and TRBJ1-5; the D call of TRBD1 is as the table states it, not checked on the DNA. TRBV21-1 is a pseudogene locus. The CDR3 has 14 residues. The CDR3 spells CASSKGGRGQPQHF. In nucleotides, the CDR3 is TGTGCCAGCAGCAAAGGGGGAAGGGGACAGCCCCAGCATTTT.

The J gene is TRBJ2-3, the V gene TRBV24-1, with 7 bases matching TRBD2. V shed 4 bases and J 3 bases; nucleotides not matched to a gene: 6. The germline gives CDR1 KGHDR, CDR2 SFDVKD. This CDR3 contains 15 residues. In nucleotides, the CDR3 is TGTGCCACCAGTGACCGGCCCGGGGGGACAGATACGCAGTATTTT. Residues: CATSDRPGGTDTQYF.

J is TRBJ2-5 and V is TRBV10-3, with 12 bases aligning to TRBD2. The V and J ends lost 4 bases and 5 bases, in that order; junction bases with no gene match: 20. There are 20 residues in the CDR3. The germline V gene has CDR1 ENHRY and CDR2 SYGVKD. CDR3 DNA: TGTGCCATCAGTGGGCCCCGACTAGCGGGGGCGACCCGGGGGTGGGAGACCCAGTACTTC. Its protein product is CAISGPRLAGATRGWETQYF.

The V call is TRBV12-3 or TRBV12-4, the J call TRBJ2-5, with D maybe TRBD2 (5 bases). There are 13 residues in the CDR3. V lost 5 bases to trimming and J lost 2 bases, with 9 bases between them. CDR3: CASSAGQQETQYF. The CDR3 DNA reads as TGTGCCAGCAGTGCGGGCCAGCAAGAGACCCAGTACTTC.

The chain is built from TRBV12-3 or TRBV12-4 and TRBJ1-1; D is unclear. V lost 3 bases and J lost 3, with 8 bases in between. The CDR3 is 13 amino acids. The CDR3 spells CASSFRRDTEAFF. The CDR3 nucleotides read TGTGCCAGCAGTTTTCGGAGAGACACTGAAGCTTTCTTT.

The V and J genes are TRBV6-6 and TRBJ1-6, with 9 bases fitting TRBD1. Germline-derived CDR1 and CDR2 are MNHNY and SVGAGI (reference sequence). This CDR3 has 14 residues. V lost 10 bases and J lost 9; bases outside the gene matches: 10. CDR3 in DNA: TGTGCCATCACCCCACAGGGGGCGGGTTCACCCCTCCACTTT. It codes for CAITPQGAGSPLHF.

The V and J genes are TRBV11-2 and TRBJ2-4; possible D gene TRBD2, 7 bases. Trimming took 5 bases from V and 6 from J, leaving 14 bases between them. The CDR3 runs 14 residues. Per germline, CDR1 SGHAT and CDR2 FQNNGV. This chain's CDR3 is CASSAGATLNIQYF. The CDR3 DNA is TGTGCCAGCAGCGCGGGGGCTACCCTAAACATTCAGTACTTC.

The genes are TRBV20-1 and TRBJ1-1, with 7 positions matching TRBD1. Germline V CDR1 and CDR2: DFQATT, SNEGSKA (reference sequence). The V and J ends lost 3 bases and 0 bases, in that order; junction bases with no gene match: 4. The length of the CDR3 is 14 residues. CDR3: CSASRGQMNTEAFF. In nucleotides, the CDR3 is TGCAGTGCTAGTAGGGGACAGATGAACACTGAAGCTTTCTTT.

The rearrangement links TRBV18 to TRBJ1-1, with 8 bases that match TRBD1. The J segment lost 2 bases and the V segment lost 4 bases, leaving 3 bases of the junction unmatched. Germline CDR1 and CDR2: KGHSH and LQKENI. This CDR3 region has 14 residues. In nucleotides, the CDR3 is TGTGCCAGCTCACTGACAGGGGCCAACACTGAAGCTTTCTTT. Protein: CASSLTGANTEAFF.

The rearrangement links TRBV6-5 to TRBJ2-1; a possible D gene is TRBD1 (6 bases). The CDR3 loop spans 13 amino acids. Trimming took off 7 bases at V and 2 bases at J, with 9 bases between the two ends. Germline V CDR1 and CDR2: MNHEY, SVGAGI. The CDR3, as DNA: TGTGCCAGCACCCAGGGGCCCTACAATGAGCAGTTCTTC. Translating gives CASTQGPYNEQFF.

The chain recombines TRBV3-1 (or the pseudogene TRBV3-2) with TRBJ1-2, with D perhaps TRBD1 (5 bases). The V gene's germline CDR1 is LGHDT and CDR2 YNNKEL (reference sequence). CDR3 length: 14 residues. Trimming cost V 1 base and J 7 bases, with 13 bases left between them. CDR3 DNA sequence: TGTGCCAGCAGCCAAGCGGAGGGCAGGGCTGGCTACACCTTC. Translation: CASSQAEGRAGYTF.

Comment on this clone: This same CDR3 is encoded by further DNA sequences in the sample. The chain combines TRBV18 with TRBJ1-1; the D gene is possibly TRBD1 (6 bases). The CDR3 length is 15 residues. Looked up from germline, CDR1 is KGHSH and CDR2 is LQKENI. V was cut by 3 bases and J by 4 bases, with 15 bases left in between. The CDR3 loop reads CASSPDQGIGTEAFF. CDR3 in DNA: TGTGCCAGCTCACCCGACCAGGGGATCGGCACTGAAGCTTTCTTT. The whole variable domain, remainder taken from reference TRBV18 and TRBJ1-1, is NAGVMQNPRHLVRRRGQEARLRCSPMKGHSHVYWYRQLPEEGLKFMVYLQKENIIDESGMPKERFSAEFPKEGPSILRIQQVVRGDSAAYFCASSPDQGIGTEAFFGQGTRLTVV.

The V and J genes are TRBV11-1 and TRBJ1-2; a possible D gene is TRBD1 (5 bases). V was shortened by 4 bases and J by 6 bases, with 9 bases between the two germline ends. Germline V gene data show CDR1 as SGHAT and CDR2 as FQDESV (reference sequence). The CDR3 length is 12 residues. The DNA for the CDR3 is TGTGCCAGCAGCTCGACAGAGAATGGCTACACCTTC. Protein: CASSSTENGYTF.

The chain combines TRBV6-5 with TRBJ2-2; maybe TRBD1 (5 bases). Per the germline V gene, CDR1 is MNHEY and CDR2 is SVGAGI. V lost 6 bases and J 1 base, leaving 9 bases between the germline ends. The CDR3 covers 14 residues. The CDR3 region is CASRTTGNTGELFF. The CDR3 DNA follows: TGTGCCAGCAGGACAACAGGGAACACCGGGGAGCTGTTTTTT.

The chain links TRBV6-6 to TRBJ1-4; no definite D call. The germline V and J ends were trimmed by 0 bases and 3 bases, with 5 bases remaining between them. CDR3 size: 14 residues. Germline loops: CDR1 MNHNY, CDR2 SVGAGI (reference sequence). CDR3 sequence: CASSYSAANEKLFF. The CDR3 DNA reads TGTGCCAGCAGTTACTCGGCCGCTAATGAAAAACTGTTTTTT.

The chain combines TRBV18 with TRBJ2-5, with TRBD2 matching over 12 bases. The CDR3 sequence is 15 residues long. J was trimmed by 5 bases and V by 2 bases; bases with no gene match: 3. Germline CDR1 KGHSH, CDR2 LQKENI. This chain's CDR3 is CASSPRTSGVETQYF. DNA of the CDR3: TGTGCCAGCTCACCAAGGACTAGCGGGGTTGAGACCCAGTACTTC.

This chain connects TRBV18 to TRBJ1-1; D may be TRBD1 (6 bases). Germline CDR1 KGHSH, CDR2 LQKENI. The CDR3 is 17 residues long. V lost 2 bases to trimming and J lost 0 bases, with 16 bases between them. The CDR3 region has the DNA TGTGCCAGCTCACCAAGCGCTGGGGGCCCTCTGAACACTGAAGCTTTCTTT. This codes for CASSPSAGGPLNTEAFF.

Worth noting for this clone: A junction boundary mismatches the germline segment, possibly from a read error. DNA of the CDR3: TGTCCCAGCAGCTCACAACTCGCGGGGGGGGAGACCCAGTACTTC. Encoded protein: CPSSSQLAGGETQYF. The rearrangement links TRBV9 to TRBJ2-5; 9 nucleotides agree with TRBD2. The CDR3 contains 15 residues. Germline V gene sequence: CDR1 SGDLS, CDR2 YYNGEE.

The V call is TRBV6-2 or TRBV6-3, the J call TRBJ2-3; a possible D gene is TRBD1 (5 bases). Per germline, CDR1 MNHEY and CDR2 SVGEGT. V was trimmed by 2 bases and J by 1 base, leaving 10 bases between them. The CDR3 loop spans 15 amino acids. The CDR3 nucleotides read TGTGCCAGCAGTTACGGTGGGGCCCGCACAGATACGCAGTATTTT. Translating gives CASSYGGARTDTQYF.